One sample yielded the 5 T cell receptor beta chains listed below, sequenced in a study of blood T cells in healthy people across ages (dated by TCRdb to between 2014 and 2017). Library generation was performed with 5' RACE. Sequenced on an Illumina HiSeq 2500. A second PCR of 7 to 11 cycles was run with a J-beta primer mix and a sample-barcoded 5' primer. TCRdb passed the public sequencing reads through fastp at Q25 and MiXCR, retaining productive beta sequences. Rows merge per CDR3 protein into single entries with the most common DNA and genes. The sample has more than 1.4 million distinct CDR3 sequences on record, about 40% of them singletons. The ten largest account for around 8% of the sample. Material for sequencing was blood. These receptors originate from a woman under 30 in good health.

This sequence joins TRBV20-1 and TRBJ1-1; D is ambiguous. The CDR3 has 16 residues. V gave up 0 bases and J gave up 0 bases, with 14 bases separating them. Germline V gene sequence: CDR1 DFQATT, CDR2 SNEGSKA (reference sequence). CDR3 amino acids: CSARDMTAILNTEAFF. CDR3 DNA sequence: TGCAGTGCTAGAGATATGACGGCGATTCTGAACACTGAAGCTTTCTTT.

CDR3 bases: TGTTTTCGCACCCGGGACAGGGGCACATACACTGAAGCTTTCTTT. This encodes CFRTRDRGTYTEAFF. The rearrangement links TRBV2 to TRBJ1-1; 10 bases align to TRBD1. CDR1 is SNHLY and CDR2 is FYNNEI in the germline V gene. The CDR3 contains 15 residues.

The J gene is TRBJ2-3, the V gene TRBV4-1; 10 positions match TRBD2. The J segment lost 8 bases and the V segment lost 1 base, leaving 9 bases of the junction unmatched. The CDR3 consists of 16 residues. The germline V gene encodes CDR1 MGHRA and CDR2 YSYEKL. The CDR3 DNA sequence: TGCGCCAGCAGCCAAGTGATAGCGGGAGGCCCGCGTACGCAGTATTTT. This sequence encodes CASSQVIAGGPRTQYF.

The V gene is TRBV5-6, the J gene TRBJ2-7; no firm D call. The CDR3 totals 12 residues. Germline V gene lookup returns CDR1 SGHDT and CDR2 YYEEEE. Trimming pared 1 base from V and 7 bases from J, leaving 9 bases between. As DNA, the CDR3 is TGTGCCAGCAGCTTGCGGGCTCTAGAGCAGTACTTC. It translates to CASSLRALEQYF.

This clonotype has only a few counts. The chain combines TRBV20-1 with TRBJ2-5; 10 bases line up with TRBD2. The CDR3 totals 15 residues. CDR1 DFQATT and CDR2 SNEGSKA come from the germline V gene (reference sequence). The V and J ends lost 3 bases and 5 bases, in that order; junction bases with no gene match: 9. In DNA form, the CDR3 reads TGCAGTGCTAGGGTCACTAGCGGGAATTATGAGACCCAGTACTTC. This gives the protein CSARVTSGNYETQYF.